This paragraph reports one T cell receptor (beta chain). The data were taken from a study of blood T cell repertoires in COVID-19. Study-wide context: Whether acute or convalescent, the COVID-19 samples came from the United States, Italy and Spain. The cDNA or gDNA used as material had been derived from T cells, B-cell-depleted T cells, or PBMCs.

Sequenced by immunoSEQ multiplex PCR; TCRdb stores in-frame clones only, minus some. Of about 53,000 clones in the sample, about 86% were seen once. The sample was peripheral blood. This sequence originates from a man between 50 and 59 years old with acute or convalescent COVID-19.

CDR3 in DNA: TGTGCCAGCAGCTTAAACGGATTTCCACAAAGGGGTGGCTACACCTTC. Amino acids: CASSLNGFPQRGGYTF. V and J are TRBV7-2 and TRBJ1-2, with a possible D match to TRBD1 (5 bases). The CDR3 is 16 residues long. CDR1 SGHTA and CDR2 FQGNSA come from the germline V gene. V was cut by 2 bases and J by 7 bases, with 20 bases left in between.